This T cell receptor (beta chain) derives from a study of CD8 T cells in ankylosing spondylitis. Whole-study findings and limits: Reports say disease-linked clones showed up significantly more in matched ankylosing spondylitis synovial fluid. A motif of 7 to 9 highly homologous TCR beta variants was seen as apparently characteristic of ankylosing spondylitis blood. The disease-linked clones had a CD8+ phenotype and low blood frequencies.

Libraries for TCR beta were made by quantitative 5'-RACE with molecular barcodes. TCRdb independently ran MiXCR on the 5' RACE reads; one entry per CDR3 protein. In the table there are approximately 250,000 distinct CDR3 sequences, 20% to 30% of which are singletons. Notes on this clonotype: As yet, its antigen is unknown.

This CDR3 is built from 15 residues. Trimming cost V 3 bases and J 3 bases; bases outside gene matches: 5. In germline, CDR1 is KGHDR, CDR2 SFDVKD. Specimen: blood, either unsorted or a sorted T cell fraction (not recorded which). The chain links TRBV24-1 to TRBJ2-5; 8 nucleotides match TRBD2. The TCR sequence derives from a male donor with ankylosing spondylitis or in good health (not recorded which). In nucleotides, the CDR3 is TGTGCCACCAGTGATCCAGCGGGGGATGAAGAGACCCAGTACTTC. It codes for CATSDPAGDEETQYF.